The 31 T cell receptor beta chains presented below share a single source sample, sequenced in a study of T cell changes during pregnancy in multiple sclerosis. Assay used: immunoSEQ multiplex PCR; TCRdb lists only in-frame clones, some missing. The sample records 47,000 or so clones, about 90% being singletons. The sample here was peripheral blood, taken in the first trimester of pregnancy. These receptors were obtained from a female donor with multiple sclerosis, enrolled in a pregnancy study.

This chain's CDR3 is CASSSQGDSGANVLTF. In DNA form, the CDR3 reads TGTGCCAGTAGTTCACAGGGGGACTCTGGGGCCAACGTCCTGACTTTC. The chain uses TRBV19 and TRBJ2-6, with 8 bases aligning to TRBD1. The trim removed 5 bases at V and 0 bases at J, leaving 3 bases unmatched. This CDR3 has 16 amino acids. The germline V gene encodes CDR1 LNHDA and CDR2 SQIVND (reference sequence).

The V call is TRBV4-2, the J call TRBJ1-1; 10 bases agree with TRBD1. With V trimmed by 4 bases and J by 1 base, 0 bases remained unmatched. CDR3 length: 14 amino acids. CDR1 and CDR2 from the germline V gene are LGHNA and YNFKEQ. The CDR3 nucleotides read TGTGCCAGCAGCCGGGACAGGGGGAACACTGAAGCTTTCTTT. Its translation: CASSRDRGNTEAFF.

This rearrangement joins TRBV5-4 to TRBJ1-1; D is possibly TRBD1 (5 bases). The CDR3 is 15 amino acids. Germline lookup yields CDR1 SGHNT and CDR2 YYREEE (reference sequence). The ends were cut back, 1 base at V and 4 bases at J, with 14 bases in the middle. The CDR3 DNA follows: TGTGCCAGCAGCTTGCGTCGGGGGGAGACCACTGAAGCTTTCTTT. Its translation is CASSLRRGETTEAFF.

J is TRBJ1-5 and V is TRBV30; maybe TRBD1 (6 bases). V lost 4 bases and J lost 2, with 18 bases in between. Per the germline V gene, CDR1 is GTSNPN and CDR2 is SVGIG (reference sequence). This CDR3 has 16 residues. CDR3 bases: TGTGCCTGGATGCCCTCTTTTTACAGGGGCAATCAGCCCCAGCATTTT. This gives the protein CAWMPSFYRGNQPQHF.

This chain uses TRBV7-3 with TRBJ2-2; D gene ambiguous. The germline V and J ends were trimmed by 2 bases and 0 bases, with 4 bases remaining between them. The CDR3 covers 14 residues. From germline, CDR1 is SGHTA and CDR2 FQGTGA. The CDR3 here is CASSLSTNTGELFF. The CDR3 nucleotides read TGTGCCAGCAGCTTATCTACGAACACCGGGGAGCTGTTTTTT.

The chain has TRBV4-1 and TRBJ2-5, with 9 bases matching TRBD2. The V gene end was trimmed by 1 base and the J gene end by 5 bases; junction bases not matched to a gene: 2. Germline CDR1 MGHRA, CDR2 YSYEKL. This CDR3 region has 14 residues. The CDR3 reads CASSQVAGEETQYF. The CDR3 DNA reads as TGCGCCAGCAGCCAAGTAGCGGGGGAGGAGACCCAGTACTTC.

The chain links TRBV2 to TRBJ2-7, with D possibly TRBD1 on 6 matching bases. Trimming took off 8 bases at V and 2 bases at J, with 10 bases between the two ends. This CDR3 comprises 12 residues. The V gene's germline CDR1 is SNHLY and CDR2 FYNNEI. CDR3 residues: CASWGTTYEQYF. CDR3 sequence (DNA): TGTGCCAGCTGGGGGACAACCTACGAGCAGTACTTC.

The chain links TRBV28 to TRBJ1-1; 8 nucleotides line up with TRBD1. Trimming cost V 4 bases and J 7 bases; bases outside gene matches: 11. Germline V lookup: CDR1 MDHEN, CDR2 SYDVKM. This CDR3 is 15 amino acids long. CDR3 loop: CASSSPLDRGDEAFF. As DNA, the CDR3 is TGTGCCAGCAGTTCGCCCCTCGACAGGGGAGATGAAGCTTTCTTT.

The chain combines TRBV23-1 with TRBJ2-7, with TRBD1 identical over 10 bases. TRBV23-1 is noted as an ORF with a role that remains uncertain. Unmatched junction bases numbered 11, after V lost 2 bases and J lost 4 bases. The CDR3 totals 17 residues. The CDR3 is CASSQAYTGTGVYEQYF. DNA of the CDR3: TGCGCCAGCAGTCAAGCTTACACCGGGACAGGGGTTTACGAGCAGTACTTC.

V is TRBV29-1 and J is TRBJ2-1, with 7 positions matching TRBD1. V gave up 7 bases and J gave up 0 bases; unmatched junction bases: 6. CDR1 and CDR2 from the germline V gene are SQVTM and ANQGSEA. The CDR3 has 14 residues. As DNA, the CDR3 is TGCAGCGGTTGGGGGACAGCCTCCTACAATGAGCAGTTCTTC. It encodes CSGWGTASYNEQFF.

The chain carries TRBV7-8 and TRBJ2-7; tentatively, D is TRBD2 (5 bases). This CDR3 region has 15 residues. Trimming stripped 1 base from V and 3 bases from J, with 13 bases between. Germline CDR1 and CDR2: SGHVS and FQNEAQ. In nucleotides, the CDR3 is TGTGCCAGCAGCTTAGAGGGAGACCTTAGCTACGAGCAGTACTTC. Encoded protein: CASSLEGDLSYEQYF. Full variable domain (missing parts from reference TRBV7-8 and TRBJ2-7): GAGVSQSPRYKVAKRGQDVALRCDPISGHVSLFWYQQALGQGPEFLTYFQNEAQLDKSGLPSDRFFAERPEGSVSTLKIQRTQQEDSAVYLCASSLEGDLSYEQYFGPGTRLTVT.

V is TRBV7-3 and J is TRBJ1-2; a weak D match, TRBD1 (6 bases). V was trimmed by 2 bases and J by 8 bases, leaving 15 bases between them. Germline CDR1 SGHTA, CDR2 FQGTGA. The CDR3 sequence is 14 residues long. The CDR3 protein is CASSLGPGDRGYTF. CDR3 coding DNA: TGTGCCAGCAGCTTAGGGCCAGGGGACCGCGGCTACACCTTC.

The genes are TRBV18 and TRBJ2-5; D is unclear. This CDR3 contains 14 residues. The germline gives CDR1 KGHSH, CDR2 LQKENI. With 2 bases removed from V and 3 bases from J, the gap between germline ends came to 10 bases. The CDR3 DNA is TGTGCCAGCTCACCAAGGTCCACTAAAGAGACCCAGTACTTC. This sequence encodes CASSPRSTKETQYF.

The chain carries TRBV19 and TRBJ2-3, with D tentatively TRBD2 (5 bases). Germline CDR1 reads LNHDA; CDR2 reads SQIVND (reference sequence). Deletions cut 3 bases from V and 4 bases from J, with 8 bases between. The CDR3 spans 13 residues. The CDR3 nucleotides read TGTGCCAGTAGTATCCCCGGGGCAGATACGCAGTATTTT. Its protein is CASSIPGADTQYF.

This clone came up a few times. This chain links TRBV5-6 with TRBJ1-5; the D is unclear. The CDR3 is made up of 13 amino acids. V was cut by 0 bases and J by 7 bases, with 8 bases left in between. Germline values: CDR1 SGHDT, CDR2 YYEEEE. In DNA, the CDR3 is TGTGCCAGCAGCTTGGGACTAGGGCAGCCCCAGCATTTT. Its protein product is CASSLGLGQPQHF.

The genes are TRBV10-1 and TRBJ1-1; TRBD1 matches at 7 bases. The V segment lost 8 bases and the J segment 10 bases; nucleotides outside the gene matches: 22. This CDR3 region has 16 residues. Germline V CDR1 and CDR2: WNHNN, SYGVQD (reference sequence). The CDR3 sequence is CASRNPRGFRGEVAFF. Written as DNA, the CDR3 is TGCGCCAGCCGAAATCCGAGGGGGTTCAGGGGGGAGGTAGCTTTCTTT.

This rearrangement joins TRBV7-2 to TRBJ2-5; the D gene is possibly TRBD1 (5 bases). The ends were cut back, 1 base at V and 5 bases at J, with 8 bases in the middle. The CDR3 length is 13 residues. Germline V gene lookup returns CDR1 SGHTA and CDR2 FQGNSA. The CDR3 nucleotides read TGTGCCAGCAGCTTAGAGGCAGGGGAGACCCAGTACTTC. Translated: CASSLEAGETQYF.

The chain carries TRBV12-5 and TRBJ2-5; the match to TRBD2 covers 9 bases. V lost 0 bases, J lost 2 bases, and 4 bases stayed unmatched. This CDR3 spans 16 amino acids. Germline values: CDR1 LGHNT, CDR2 FRNRAP. CDR3 in DNA: TGTGCTAGTGGTTTGGTAGGAGCGGGGGGTCAAGAGACCCAGTACTTC. Translating gives CASGLVGAGGQETQYF. The variable domain in full, with the rest retrieved from reference TRBV12-5 and TRBJ2-5, is DARVTQTPRHKVTEMGQEVTMRCQPILGHNTVFWYRQTMMQGLELLAYFRNRAPLDDSGMPKDRFSAEMPDATLATLKIQPSEPRDSAVYFCASGLVGAGGQETQYFGPGTRLLVL.

The genes are TRBV4-1 and TRBJ2-4; no clear D. CDR3 length: 17 amino acids. V was pared by 4 bases and J by 8 bases, with 24 bases between. Germline lookup yields CDR1 MGHRA and CDR2 YSYEKL. CDR3 nucleotides: TGCGCCAGCAGCCCCGATCAGGCCTTACCGCTCTTAGACATTCAGTACTTC. Its protein product is CASSPDQALPLLDIQYF.

This chain links TRBV28 with TRBJ2-2, with no clear D. Germline V lookup: CDR1 MDHEN, CDR2 SYDVKM. V was clipped by 4 bases and J by 6 bases, with 3 bases between them. The CDR3 covers 11 residues. CDR3 residues: CASSSAGELFF. The DNA for the CDR3 is TGTGCCAGCAGTTCGGCCGGGGAGCTGTTTTTT. Full variable domain (outside the CDR3, taken from reference TRBV28 and TRBJ2-2): DVKVTQSSRYLVKRTGEKVFLECVQDMDHENMFWYRQDPGLGLRLIYFSYDVKMKEKGDIPEGYSVSREKKERFSLILESASTNQTSMYLCASSSAGELFFGEGSRLTVL.

This rearrangement joins TRBV5-1 to TRBJ2-1; the match to TRBD1 covers 7 bases. The CDR3 is made up of 14 amino acids. Trimming cost V 2 bases and J 4 bases; bases outside gene matches: 3. Germline-derived CDR1 and CDR2 are SGHRS and YFSETQ. The CDR3 DNA reads TGCGCCAGCAGCTTAGGGGACAGATACAATGAGCAGTTCTTC. Residues: CASSLGDRYNEQFF.

The chain carries TRBV11-2 and TRBJ2-6; D perhaps matches TRBD1 (6 bases). There are 15 residues in the CDR3. Per germline, CDR1 SGHAT and CDR2 FQNNGV. Trimming shortened V by 6 bases and J by 1 base, and 10 bases separated the two germline ends. CDR3 protein: CASSHTGSGANVLTF. Here the CDR3 DNA reads TGTGCCAGCAGTCATACAGGGTCTGGGGCCAACGTCCTGACTTTC.

CDR3 sequence (DNA): TGTGCCAGCAGTGAAGGGACAGGGGGCGCAGATACGCAGTATTTT. This translates into CASSEGTGGADTQYF. The chain has TRBV6-1 and TRBJ2-3; 11 positions match TRBD1. The junction had 1 base not matched to a gene; V was cut back by 1 base and J by 4 bases. In germline, CDR1 is MNHNS, CDR2 SASEGT. The CDR3 covers 15 residues.

V usage is TRBV13 and J usage is TRBJ1-1; 7 bases are a match to TRBD1. The germline V gene has CDR1 PRHDT and CDR2 FYEKMQ (reference sequence). This CDR3 has 15 residues. Unmatched junction bases numbered 12, after V lost 5 bases and J lost 6 bases. CDR3 loop: CASSIRTGRTPEAFF. The CDR3 region has the DNA TGTGCCAGCAGCATTCGGACAGGTAGAACACCTGAAGCTTTCTTT.

The chain joins TRBV5-1 to TRBJ2-2; TRBD2 matches 7 bases. This CDR3 is built from 16 residues. Trimming at V came to 4 bases and at J to 1 base, leaving 7 bases not matched to a gene. Germline assignment: CDR1 SGHRS and CDR2 YFSETQ. CDR3: CASSPNPGGNTGELFF. CDR3 coding DNA: TGCGCCAGCAGCCCCAACCCGGGGGGGAACACCGGGGAGCTGTTTTTT.

The gene calls are TRBV28 and TRBJ1-2; D possibly corresponds to TRBD1 (6 bases). Germline CDR1 reads MDHEN; CDR2 reads SYDVKM. Between the trimmed V and J ends, which lost 3 bases and 7 bases, there was a span of 18 bases. The length of the CDR3 is 15 residues. The CDR3 nucleotides read TGTGCCAGCAGTTTCGGGGACACCCTGGACCCTGGCTACACCTTC. Amino acids: CASSFGDTLDPGYTF.

This clone was observed once. V is TRBV28 and J is TRBJ1-1; D is uncertain. V lost 4 bases and J 3 bases, leaving 12 bases between the germline ends. This CDR3 comprises 14 residues. The germline V gene has CDR1 MDHEN and CDR2 SYDVKM. The chain's CDR3 is CASSSSREDTEAFF. The DNA of the CDR3 is TGTGCCAGCAGTTCCTCCCGGGAAGACACTGAAGCTTTCTTT.

The CDR3, as DNA: TGTGCCATCAGTGCGGACAGGGGGCTGGACACCGGGGAGCTGTTTTTT. Encoded protein: CAISADRGLDTGELFF. The rearrangement links TRBV10-3 to TRBJ2-2; 11 nucleotides match TRBD1. The V segment lost 4 bases and the J segment 3 bases; nucleotides outside the gene matches: 4. The V gene's germline CDR1 is ENHRY and CDR2 SYGVKD. The CDR3 consists of 16 residues.

The chain has TRBV29-1 and TRBJ2-5; a weak D match, TRBD1 (6 bases). CDR3 length: 14 residues. V was trimmed by 0 bases and J by 3 bases, leaving 11 bases between them. The V gene's germline CDR1 is SQVTM and CDR2 ANQGSEA. In DNA form, the CDR3 reads TGCAGCGTTGAAGAGAGTAGGGGGAAAGAGACCCAGTACTTC. This gives the protein CSVEESRGKETQYF.

This clone has just one count. The CDR3 nucleotides are TGTGCCAGCAGCCCTATGACAGGGGCCAATGAGCAGTTCTTC. This sequence encodes CASSPMTGANEQFF. The chain carries TRBV7-9 and TRBJ2-1, with TRBD1 identical over 8 bases. Per germline, CDR1 SEHNR and CDR2 FQNEAQ (reference sequence). The CDR3 loop spans 14 amino acids. V was pared by 5 bases and J by 6 bases, with 6 bases of the junction left unmatched.

The rearrangement joins TRBV5-5 to TRBJ1-6, with 10 bases aligning to TRBD1. The CDR3 has 15 residues. Germline CDR1 SGHKS, CDR2 YYEKEE (reference sequence). The V gene end was trimmed by 3 bases and the J gene end by 8 bases; junction bases not matched to a gene: 5. The CDR3 sequence: CASSWAGTGDSPLHF. In DNA, the CDR3 is TGTGCCAGCAGCTGGGCCGGGACAGGGGATTCACCCCTCCACTTT.